These T cell receptor beta chains were read from a single sample in a study of cytomegalovirus exposure and HLA in healthy donors. Produced via immunoSEQ multiplex PCR; TCRdb's table is partial and in-frame only. The sample holds some 330,000 clones, 86% seen once. Sequenced input: PBMCs. The source is a young woman in good health and CMV-seronegative. Each CDR3 is given with its conserved first and last residue. The size field is filled for only some rows; it gives once, few, many or a size class.

TRBJ1-5	.	TRBV6-5	CASKRTEDSNQPQHF
TRBJ2-7	.	TRBV5-4	CASSLSLREPMEQYF
TRBJ2-5	many	TRBV6-7	CASSYPDRGSQETQYF
TRBJ1-3	once	TRBV11-3	CASSSGRGSGNTIYF
TRBJ2-5	once	TRBV10-3	CAISKTEQETQYF
TRBJ2-7	.	TRBV18	CASSPPTSGTYEQYF
TRBJ2-7	.	TRBV4-3	CASSQDLGGAYEQYF
TRBJ2-1	.	TRBV11-1	CASSLGQVNEQFF
TRBJ2-7	.	TRBV4-1	CASSQVQGSSYEQYF
TRBJ2-7	.	TRBV19	CASNPSGIGSYEQYF
TRBJ1-2	.	TRBV12-5	CASGWGDWSNYGYTF
TRBJ2-7	.	TRBV28	CASSLSGTGGYEQYF
TRBJ2-2	.	TRBV5-1	CASSLDRPNTGELFF
TRBJ2-3	.	TRBV18	CASSPRGTSGKTSTDTQYF
TRBJ2-3	.	TRBV6-5	CASRQNTDTQYF
TRBJ2-1	.	TRBV4-2	CASSQEGGRGYNEQFF
TRBJ2-7	.	TRBV7-9	CASSPRQRERYEQYF
TRBJ2-1	.	TRBV15	CATSKPGRGASWEQFF
TRBJ2-5	.	TRBV9	CASSVGAGGRETQYF
TRBJ2-6	.	TRBV18	CASFHGGSGANVLTF
TRBJ1-5	.	TRBV6-1	CASSPGTGGFQPQHF
TRBJ2-2	.	TRBV18	CASSPSGQGISGELFF
TRBJ2-1	.	TRBV5-1	CASSLPASGRNEQFF
TRBJ1-5	.	TRBV29-1	CSVGSSRDRDNSNQPQHF
TRBJ2-7	.	TRBV18	CASSLLRDTYEQYF
TRBJ1-1	.	TRBV12-5	CASGLWTGGSTEAFF
TRBJ2-7	once	TRBV6-5	CASSYGGQTYEQYF
TRBJ2-2	.	TRBV7-9	CASSPSSNTGELFF
TRBJ1-1	.	TRBV7-6	CASSLVVSPSDTEAFF
TRBJ2-3	.	TRBV5-1	CASSFSSGNWGTDTQYF
TRBJ1-5	.	TRBV5-5	CASSLVGTGFSNQPQHF
TRBJ2-7	.	TRBV27	CASSSGQADYEQYF
TRBJ1-1	.	TRBV5-1	CASSQYQGYNTEAFF
TRBJ1-2	.	TRBV28	CASSSGQGYYGYTF
TRBJ1-5	.	TRBV6-5	CASSYGSGQPQHF
TRBJ2-5	once	TRBV7-2	CASNQGTETQYF
TRBJ2-1	.	TRBV2	CASSEDRPSYNEQFF
TRBJ2-1	.	TRBV7-3	CASSSGLAGGHNEQFF
TRBJ2-7	.	TRBV7-2	CASSQLAGPYEQYF